This T cell receptor beta chain was captured by sequencing in a study of T cells in Graves' hyperthyroidism and ophthalmopathy. This clonotype was found once. Its target is not known. Findings and caveats of the study: Separation of ophthalmopathy from stable hyperthyroidism was achieved by a 13 V-J model. The model's output predicted ophthalmopathy at a median of roughly 6.9 months prior to onset.

RNA transcripts served as the template for amplifying TCR beta CDR3 regions. First-round RT-PCR of the TCR CDR3 relied on the HTBI primer set. One entry per CDR3 protein, called by TCRdb with MiXCR from the multiplex PCR reads. The profile covers roughly 500,000 distinct CDR3 sequences, with around 42% appearing a single time and roughly 19% taken by the ten largest. This CDR3 comprises 12 residues. Germline V gene data show CDR1 as MGHDK and CDR2 as SYGVNS. The germline V and J ends were trimmed by 8 bases and 6 bases, with 13 bases remaining between them. This clonotype originated in an adult woman with Graves' disease, either hyperthyroidism or ophthalmopathy (not recorded which). The V and J genes are TRBV25-1 and TRBJ1-1; D ambiguous. The specimen was peripheral blood or thyroid tissue (not recorded which). CDR3 in amino acids: CASLTVGPEAFF. The CDR3 DNA is TGTGCCAGCTTGACCGTGGGCCCTGAAGCTTTCTTT.